A selection of T cell receptor beta chains follows, all from one sample in a study of blood T cell repertoires in COVID-19. Sequencing used immunoSEQ multiplex PCR; TCRdb keeps in-frame clones, though not all of them. The sample contains 200,000 to 250,000 clones, around 92% of which appear only once. The sequencing sample was made of peripheral blood. Receptors were obtained from a man aged 25-40 years with acute or convalescent COVID-19. Each CDR3 is given with its conserved first and last residue. D genes are given only for firm matches. Rows may omit the clone size; those that give it use once, few, many or a size class.

clone_size	v_call	d_call	j_call	cdr3_nt	cdr3_aa
-	TRBV5-1	TRBD2	TRBJ2-1	TGCGCCAGCAGCTCGACTAGCGGGAGTGTAGTGGATGAGCAGTTCTTC	CASSSTSGSVVDEQFF
-	TRBV15	-	TRBJ2-1	TGTGCCACCAGCTCTCCCTACAATGAGCAGTTCTTC	CATSSPYNEQFF
-	TRBV11-2	TRBD1	TRBJ1-4	TGTGCCAGCAGCTTAGTGGGGACAGGGTTTGAAAAACTGTTTTTT	CASSLVGTGFEKLFF
-	TRBV10-1	-	TRBJ2-1	TGCGCCAGCAGTGTGTCGGGAGTTGTGAGTGAGCAGTTCTTC	CASSVSGVVSEQFF
-	TRBV28	TRBD1	TRBJ1-2	TGTGCCAGCAGAGCAGGGGGCCCTCATCTTAACTATGGCTACACCTTC	CASRAGGPHLNYGYTF
-	TRBV30	-	TRBJ1-3	TGTGCCTGGATTTGGGGAGACTCTGGAAACACCATATATTTT	CAWIWGDSGNTIYF
-	TRBV19	TRBD1	TRBJ1-5	TGTGCCAGTAGTATAACAAGGACAGGGGGCCGTCAGCCCCAGCATTTT	CASSITRTGGRQPQHF
-	TRBV28	-	TRBJ2-7	TGTGCCAGCAGTTCGACTAGGGGAGGCTACGAGCAGTACTTC	CASSSTRGGYEQYF
-	TRBV10-3	-	TRBJ1-2	TGTGCCATCAGACCCGGAGGCAGTTCTAACTATGGCTACACCTTC	CAIRPGGSSNYGYTF
-	TRBV19	-	TRBJ2-2	TGTGCCAGTATTAGGACTACCTCGAACACCGGGGAGCTGTTTTTT	CASIRTTSNTGELFF
once	TRBV11-1	-	TRBJ2-5	TGTGCCAGCAGCTGGGCTAGCGGAGGGGGAGAGACCCAGTACTTC	CASSWASGGGETQYF
-	TRBV27	-	TRBJ2-3	TGTGCCAGCAGTTTTGGGGCTAGCACAGATACGCAGTATTTT	CASSFGASTDTQYF
-	TRBV5-1	-	TRBJ1-3	TGCGCCAGCAGCTTGGATGGAGGGGGGGACACCATATATTTT	CASSLDGGGDTIYF
-	TRBV7-8	-	TRBJ1-2	TGTGCCAGCAGCCCCATACGCCTTTCAGAGGGAAACTATGGCTACACCTTC	CASSPIRLSEGNYGYTF
-	TRBV30	-	TRBJ2-3	TGTGCCTGGAGTTTTGGACTACCCACAGATACGCAGTATTTT	CAWSFGLPTDTQYF
-	TRBV12-3/TRBV12-4	-	TRBJ2-3	TGTGCCAGCAGTCAGGGGGGAGCAGATACGCAGTATTTT	CASSQGGADTQYF
-	TRBV5-1	-	TRBJ2-5	TGCGCCAGCAGTTCCGGGGCCCGGGGAGGGGGCCAGTACTTC	CASSSGARGGGQYF
-	TRBV5-1	-	TRBJ2-3	TGCGCCAGCAGCTTTACACCAACCAGCACAGATACGCAGTATTTT	CASSFTPTSTDTQYF
-	TRBV3-1/TRBV3-2	-	TRBJ1-6	TGTGCCAGCAGCCCTCATGAGGAGTCACCCCTCCACTTT	CASSPHEESPLHF
-	TRBV18	TRBD1	TRBJ2-7	TGTGCCAGCTCACCAGGGACAGGCTCCTACGAGCAGTACTTC	CASSPGTGSYEQYF
-	TRBV14	TRBD2	TRBJ2-7	TGTGCCAGCAGCCAAGTTTATTCGGGAGGGACCTACGAGCAGTACTTC	CASSQVYSGGTYEQYF
once	TRBV19	-	TRBJ1-5	TGTGCCAGTAGTATTATTAGTCAGCCCCAGCATTTT	CASSIISQPQHF
-	TRBV6-5	-	TRBJ1-5	TGTGCCAGCAGCTTCTCCTCGGGAAATCAGCCCCAGCATTTT	CASSFSSGNQPQHF
-	TRBV5-5	-	TRBJ1-3	TGTGCCAGCAGCTTGTATTCGAGGAACTCTGGAAACACCATATATTTT	CASSLYSRNSGNTIYF
-	TRBV28	-	TRBJ2-1	TGTGCCAGCGGATCCTTGCGGAGAGAGGAGCAGTTCTTC	CASGSLRREEQFF
once	TRBV11-2	-	TRBJ1-1	TGTGCCAGCAGCTCTGTCGAACAGGGGAACACTGAAGCTTTCTTT	CASSSVEQGNTEAFF
once	TRBV2	TRBD1	TRBJ2-3	TGTGCCAGCAGGAGGACAGGGGCAACCACAGATACGCAGTATTTT	CASRRTGATTDTQYF
-	TRBV13	-	TRBJ2-2	TGTGCCAGCAGCTTAGGCTGGTTGGGCGGGACGAACACCGGGGAGCTGTTTTTT	CASSLGWLGGTNTGELFF
once	TRBV6-1	TRBD2	TRBJ2-2	TGTGCCAGCAGTGCTCTAGCGGGAGGGGGGTACACCGGGGAGCTGTTTTTT	CASSALAGGGYTGELFF
-	TRBV29-1	-	TRBJ2-5	TGCAGCGTTGCGTCGCAAGCCCAAGAGACCCAGTACTTC	CSVASQAQETQYF
-	TRBV4-1	TRBD2	TRBJ2-7	TGCGCCAGCAGCCAAGACGAAGCGGGGAAACAGTACTTC	CASSQDEAGKQYF
-	TRBV28	TRBD1	TRBJ1-5	TGTGCCAGCAGTTTAATAAGACAGGGGAGCAATCAGCCCCAGCATTTT	CASSLIRQGSNQPQHF
-	TRBV20-1	TRBD2	TRBJ2-1	TGCAGTGCTAGTAATAGGCTAGCGGGGGTCGGTGAGCAGTTCTTC	CSASNRLAGVGEQFF
-	TRBV7-8	TRBD1	TRBJ1-2	TGTGCCAGCAGCCTACGGGACAGGGCCTATGGCTACACCTTC	CASSLRDRAYGYTF
once	TRBV7-3	-	TRBJ2-1	TGTGCCAGCAGCCCGGTGGGACTCGACAATGAGCAGTTCTTC	CASSPVGLDNEQFF
-	TRBV10-1	TRBD1	TRBJ2-2	TGCGCCAGCAGTCAAGGGACAGGGTACACCGGGGAGCTGTTTTTT	CASSQGTGYTGELFF
-	TRBV5-1	TRBD1	TRBJ1-6	TGCGCCAGCAGCCTTAAGACAGGGGGTTCACCCCTCCACTTT	CASSLKTGGSPLHF
-	TRBV11-1	TRBD1	TRBJ2-7	TGTGCCAGCAGCTTGGACAGGGAGCCGAGCAGGCAGTACTTC	CASSLDREPSRQYF
-	TRBV7-3	TRBD2	TRBJ2-1	TGTGCCAGCAGCTTAACGGGGGGACTAGCGGGAGTTGAGCAGTTCTTC	CASSLTGGLAGVEQFF
once	TRBV30	-	TRBJ2-1	TGTGCCTGGAGTGACATCTACGGGTACAATGAGCAGTTCTTC	CAWSDIYGYNEQFF
-	TRBV6-5	-	TRBJ1-3	TGTGCCAGCAGTTCACATGGCTCTGGAAACACCATATATTTT	CASSSHGSGNTIYF
-	TRBV7-9	TRBD2	TRBJ2-1	TGTGCCAGCAGCTCCGGGAGGCCGGGTAATGAGCAGTTCTTC	CASSSGRPGNEQFF
-	TRBV7-8	TRBD1	TRBJ2-3	TGTGCCAGCAGCCCAAAGACAGGGTTTGGGGCGGGAGATACGCAGTATTTT	CASSPKTGFGAGDTQYF
-	TRBV4-1	TRBD2	TRBJ2-1	TGCGCCAGCAGCCTTACCGGGACTAGGGGCAATGAGCAGTTCTTC	CASSLTGTRGNEQFF
-	TRBV2	TRBD1	TRBJ1-4	TGTGCCAGCAGGGTGGACAGGGGAGGGGAAAAACTGTTTTTT	CASRVDRGGEKLFF
-	TRBV30	-	TRBJ1-6	TGTGCCTGGAGTGTATCCGGACTTACAAATTCACCCCTCCACTTT	CAWSVSGLTNSPLHF
-	TRBV5-8	TRBD1	TRBJ2-7	TGTGCCAGCAGCCCAACGACAGGGGGGTTCTACGAGCAGTACTTC	CASSPTTGGFYEQYF
-	TRBV29-1	TRBD2	TRBJ2-3	TGCAGCGTTGAAGATCCGGCGAGCGGGGGAGCCGGAGATACGCAGTATTTT	CSVEDPASGGAGDTQYF
-	TRBV20-1	-	TRBJ1-4	TGCAGTGCTCCCAGGGGTGAAAAACTGTTTTTT	CSAPRGEKLFF
once	TRBV2	TRBD2	TRBJ2-3	TGTGCCAGCAGGAGAGGACTAGTTAATACGCAGTATTTT	CASRRGLVNTQYF